This T cell receptor (beta chain) comes out of a study of somatic mutations in cytotoxic T cells in rheumatoid arthritis. The CDR3 consists of 13 residues. V was clipped by 5 bases and J by 4 bases; unmatched bases: 5. Per germline, CDR1 MGHRA and CDR2 YSYEKL. Study-level points and caveats: The top CD8+ clone topped 20% of CD8+ cells in about an eighth of the roughly 60 patients.

Here immunoSEQ multiplex PCR was the method, and the copy in TCRdb shows in-frame clones only, minus some. This table holds about 20,000 clones, 70% to 80% found once. It was blood donors, more than 45% female and with a median age of around 58 years (range roughly 21-80), who served as healthy controls. The study pulled out CD4+ and CD8+ cells with positive magnetic bead selection and then checked their purity by flow cytometry. To note about this clone: The antigen is not known.

The specimen was CD8+ T cells sorted from blood. The clonotype comes from a man aged 55-75 years in good health. This rearrangement joins TRBV4-1 to TRBJ2-7; 7 bases line up with TRBD1. CDR3 protein: CASSVGGGYEQYF. The DNA for the CDR3 is TGCGCCAGCAGCGTAGGGGGCGGTTACGAGCAGTACTTC.